These 9 T cell receptor beta chains were all obtained from the same sample, sequenced in a study of cytomegalovirus exposure and HLA in healthy donors. 13 Jbeta primers and 60 Vbeta primers were used for the PCR. This table comes from immunoSEQ multiplex PCR, and its TCRdb copy is limited to in-frame clones, with some not included. This table holds about 210,000 clones. The specimen sequenced was PBMCs. These receptors all come from a woman in her 30s in good health and CMV-seropositive.

The CDR3 DNA reads TGTGCCAGTAGTATAGTTGACGGAGGGTCCGAAAAACTGTTTTTT. It codes for CASSIVDGGSEKLFF. The chain is built from TRBV19 and TRBJ1-4, with unresolved D. This CDR3 has 15 amino acids. Per the germline V gene, CDR1 is LNHDA and CDR2 is SQIVND (reference sequence). The germline V and J ends were trimmed by 1 base and 8 bases, with 14 bases remaining between them.

The chain uses TRBV5-6 and TRBJ2-5; TRBD2 is a possible D gene (6 bases). The J call may not be correct, given that the DNA end is closer to TRBJ2-7. The CDR3 sequence is 13 residues long. CDR1 and CDR2 (germline): SGHDT, YYEEEE. CDR3 sequence: CASSRRGSYEQYF. CDR3 sequence (DNA): TGTGCCAGCAGCCGGCGGGGCTCCTACGAGCAGTACTTC.

V is TRBV19 and J is TRBJ1-2; D call uncertain. Germline values: CDR1 LNHDA, CDR2 SQIVND (reference sequence). The V gene lost 7 bases and the J gene lost 5 bases, with 20 bases spanning the gap. The CDR3 has 15 amino acids. This CDR3 reads CASNPIREDVYGYTF. In nucleotides, the CDR3 is TGTGCCAGTAACCCCATCCGGGAGGACGTTTATGGCTACACCTTC. Together with reference TRBV19 and TRBJ1-2, the CDR3 gives the full variable domain: DGGITQSPKYLFRKEGQNVTLSCEQNLNHDAMYWYRQDPGQGLRLIYYSQIVNDFQKGDIAEGYSVSREKKESFPLTVTSAQKNPTAFYLCASNPIREDVYGYTFGSGTRLTVV.

The V gene is TRBV6-6, the J gene TRBJ2-7, with D possibly being TRBD2 (5 bases). CDR3 length equals 14 residues. V lost 5 bases and J 0 bases, leaving 11 bases between the germline ends. Germline V gene data show CDR1 as MNHNY and CDR2 as SVGAGI (reference sequence). The CDR3 reads CASSLPSRSYEQYF. CDR3 nucleotide sequence: TGTGCCAGCAGTCTCCCTAGCCGCTCCTACGAGCAGTACTTC.

The gene calls are TRBV5-1 and TRBJ2-7; 11 bases map to TRBD1. The CDR3 sequence is 14 residues long. CDR1 and CDR2 (germline): SGHRS, YFSETQ. Losses at the gene ends were 0 bases for V and 6 bases for J; bases not matched to a gene: 2. The CDR3 DNA sequence: TGCGCCAGCAGCTTGGGGGGACAGGGGGGCGAGCAGTACTTC. This encodes CASSLGGQGGEQYF.

The rearrangement links TRBV27 to TRBJ2-7; D gene ambiguous. The V end was cut by 5 bases, the J end by 5 bases, with 19 bases between. Germline assignment: CDR1 MNHEY and CDR2 SMNVEV (reference sequence). The CDR3 runs to 15 residues. In nucleotides, the CDR3 is TGTGCCAGCAGTCCCTCCGGGTCTCCCCCTCACGAGCAGTACTTC. This codes for CASSPSGSPPHEQYF.

The CDR3 loop reads CASSLPSPVNEQYF. The DNA of the CDR3 is TGTGCCAGCAGTTTACCAAGCCCCGTGAACGAGCAGTACTTC. The chain combines TRBV28 with TRBJ2-7, with D uncertain. Germline loops: CDR1 MDHEN, CDR2 SYDVKM. This CDR3 comprises 14 residues. V lost 2 bases and J 5 bases, leaving 13 bases between the germline ends.

This sequence joins TRBV5-1 and TRBJ2-7; 7 bases fit TRBD1. This CDR3 is 18 amino acids long. Losses at the gene ends were 0 bases for V and 3 bases for J; bases not matched to a gene: 15. Germline lookup yields CDR1 SGHRS and CDR2 YFSETQ. CDR3 DNA sequence: TGCGCCAGCAGCTTGGGTTTGGCCTCGGACAGGAGGCACTACGAGCAGTACTTC. This codes for CASSLGLASDRRHYEQYF.

V gene TRBV5-1 combines with J gene TRBJ2-3, with 9 bases aligning to TRBD1. Germline loops: CDR1 SGHRS, CDR2 YFSETQ. V lost 3 bases to trimming and J lost 3 bases; unmatched junction nucleotides: 5. The CDR3 contains 15 residues. CDR3 sequence: CASSSGQGWTDTQYF. The CDR3 nucleotides read TGCGCCAGCAGCTCCGGACAGGGGTGGACAGATACGCAGTATTTT.